This T cell receptor (beta chain) was retrieved from a study of cytomegalovirus exposure and HLA in healthy donors. PCR was performed using 60 Vbeta and 13 Jbeta primers. The assay was immunoSEQ multiplex PCR, and TCRdb's table has in-frame clones only and misses some. The sample carries 200,000 to 300,000 clones, roughly four fifths recorded once. Whole-study results and caveats: Several of the most significant clusters were apparently associated with common viral pathogens in a later analysis. The study found most TCR sequences rare, yet found some public TCRs in many donors.

The germline V gene has CDR1 MNHEY and CDR2 SMNVEV (reference sequence). This CDR3 region has 16 residues. Germline trimming cut 4 bases from V and 3 bases from J; bases unmatched to any gene: 3. With regard to this clone: What it binds is not known.

The TCR was taken from a middle-aged woman in good health and CMV-seropositive. V is TRBV27 and J is TRBJ2-2, with TRBD2 identical over 12 bases. The specimen sequenced was PBMCs. CDR3 sequence (DNA): TGTGCCAGCAGTTCTAGCGGGAGGGCATACACCGGGGAGCTGTTTTTT. This translates into CASSSSGRAYTGELFF.